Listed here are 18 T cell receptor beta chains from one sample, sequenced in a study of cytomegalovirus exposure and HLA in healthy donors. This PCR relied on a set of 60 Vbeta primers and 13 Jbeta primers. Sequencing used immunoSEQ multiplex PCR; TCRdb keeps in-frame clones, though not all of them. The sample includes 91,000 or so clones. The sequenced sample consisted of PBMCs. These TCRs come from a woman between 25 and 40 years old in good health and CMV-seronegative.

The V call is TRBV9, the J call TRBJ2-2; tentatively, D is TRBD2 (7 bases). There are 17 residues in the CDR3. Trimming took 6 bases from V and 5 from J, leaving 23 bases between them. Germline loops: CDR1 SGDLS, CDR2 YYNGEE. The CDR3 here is CASTPRPGGVGTGELFF. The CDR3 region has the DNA TGTGCCAGCACCCCCCGCCCGGGGGGCGTAGGGACCGGGGAGCTGTTTTTT.

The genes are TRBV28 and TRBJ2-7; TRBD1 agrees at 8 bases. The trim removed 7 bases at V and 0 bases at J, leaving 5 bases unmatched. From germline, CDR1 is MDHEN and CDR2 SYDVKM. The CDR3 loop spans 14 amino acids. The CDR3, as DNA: TGTGCCAGCAAAACGACAGGGGCCTCCTACGAGCAGTACTTC. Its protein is CASKTTGASYEQYF.

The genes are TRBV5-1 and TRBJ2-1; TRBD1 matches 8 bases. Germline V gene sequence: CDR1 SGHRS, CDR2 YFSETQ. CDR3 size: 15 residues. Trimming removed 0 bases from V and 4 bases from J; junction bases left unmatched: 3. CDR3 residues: CASSLEGQEYNEQFF. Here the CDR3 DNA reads TGCGCCAGCAGCTTGGAGGGACAGGAATACAATGAGCAGTTCTTC.

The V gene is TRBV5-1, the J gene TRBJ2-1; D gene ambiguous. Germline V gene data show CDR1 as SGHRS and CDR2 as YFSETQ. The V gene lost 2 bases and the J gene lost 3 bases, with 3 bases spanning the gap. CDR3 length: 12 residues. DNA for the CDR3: TGCGCCAGCAGCTTTAACTACAATGAGCAGTTCTTC. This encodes CASSFNYNEQFF.

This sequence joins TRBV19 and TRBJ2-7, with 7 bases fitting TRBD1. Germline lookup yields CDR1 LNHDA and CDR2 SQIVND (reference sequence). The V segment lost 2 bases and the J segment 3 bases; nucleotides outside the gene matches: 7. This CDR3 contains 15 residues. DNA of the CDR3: TGTGCCAGTAGTATACCCGACAGGGCACTCTACGAGCAGTACTTC. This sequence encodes CASSIPDRALYEQYF.

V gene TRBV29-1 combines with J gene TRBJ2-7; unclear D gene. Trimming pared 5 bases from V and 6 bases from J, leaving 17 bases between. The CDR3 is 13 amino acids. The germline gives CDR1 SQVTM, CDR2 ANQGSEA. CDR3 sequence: CSVYLKLTREQYF. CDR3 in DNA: TGCAGCGTTTACCTCAAACTGACACGCGAGCAGTACTTC.

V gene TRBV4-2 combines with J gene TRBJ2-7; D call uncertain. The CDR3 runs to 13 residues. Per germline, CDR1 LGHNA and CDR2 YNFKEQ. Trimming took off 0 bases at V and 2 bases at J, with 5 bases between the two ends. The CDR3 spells CASSQDRAYEQYF. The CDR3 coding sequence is TGTGCCAGCAGCCAAGATCGAGCCTACGAGCAGTACTTC.

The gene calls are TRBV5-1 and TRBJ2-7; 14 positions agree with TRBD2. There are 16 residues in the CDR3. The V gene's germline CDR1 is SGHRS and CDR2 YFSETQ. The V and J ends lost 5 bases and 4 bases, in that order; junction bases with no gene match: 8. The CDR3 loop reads CASRKTSGGAGYEQYF. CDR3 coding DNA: TGCGCCAGCAGAAAGACTAGCGGGGGGGCGGGATACGAGCAGTACTTC.

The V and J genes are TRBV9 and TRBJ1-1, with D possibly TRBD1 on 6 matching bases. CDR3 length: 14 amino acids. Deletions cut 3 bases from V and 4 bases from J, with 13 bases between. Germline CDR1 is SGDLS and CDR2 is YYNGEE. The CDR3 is CASSGGQRGTEAFF. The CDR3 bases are TGTGCCAGCAGCGGCGGACAGAGAGGCACTGAAGCTTTCTTT.

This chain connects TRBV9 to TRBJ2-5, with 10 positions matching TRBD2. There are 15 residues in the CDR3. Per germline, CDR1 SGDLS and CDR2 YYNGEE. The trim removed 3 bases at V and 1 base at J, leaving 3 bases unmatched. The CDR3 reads CASSAWTSGQETQYF. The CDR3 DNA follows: TGTGCCAGCAGCGCCTGGACTAGCGGCCAAGAGACCCAGTACTTC.

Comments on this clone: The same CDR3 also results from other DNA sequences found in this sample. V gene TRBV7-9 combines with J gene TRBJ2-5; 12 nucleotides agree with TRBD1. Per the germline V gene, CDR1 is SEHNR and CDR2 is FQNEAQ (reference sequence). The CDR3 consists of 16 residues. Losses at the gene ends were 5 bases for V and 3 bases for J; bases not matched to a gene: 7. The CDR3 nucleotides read TGTGCCAGCAGCGTTGGGACAGGGGGCTTGGAAGAGACCCAGTACTTC. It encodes CASSVGTGGLEETQYF.

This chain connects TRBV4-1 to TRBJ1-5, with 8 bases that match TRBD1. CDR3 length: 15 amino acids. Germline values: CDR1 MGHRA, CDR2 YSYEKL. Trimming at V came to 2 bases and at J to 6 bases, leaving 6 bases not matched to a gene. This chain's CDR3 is CASSQPTGVGQPQHF. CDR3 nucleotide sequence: TGCGCCAGCAGCCAACCGACAGGGGTTGGTCAGCCCCAGCATTTT.

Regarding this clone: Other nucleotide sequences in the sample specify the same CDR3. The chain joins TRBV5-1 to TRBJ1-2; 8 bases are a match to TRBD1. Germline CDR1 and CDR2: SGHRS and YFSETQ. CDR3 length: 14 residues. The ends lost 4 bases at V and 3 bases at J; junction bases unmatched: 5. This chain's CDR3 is CASSRTGIDYGYTF. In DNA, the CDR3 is TGCGCCAGCAGCCGGACAGGGATAGACTATGGCTACACCTTC.

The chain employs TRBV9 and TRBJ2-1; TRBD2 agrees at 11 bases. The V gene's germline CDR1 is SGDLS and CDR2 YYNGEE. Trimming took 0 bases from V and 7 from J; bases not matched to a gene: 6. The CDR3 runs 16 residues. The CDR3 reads CASSVVGLAGRNEQFF. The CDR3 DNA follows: TGTGCCAGCAGCGTAGTCGGACTAGCGGGTCGGAATGAGCAGTTCTTC. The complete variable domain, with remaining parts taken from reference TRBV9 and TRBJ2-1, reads DSGVTQTPKHLITATGQRVTLRCSPRSGDLSVYWYQQSLDQGLQFLIQYYNGEERAKGNILERFSAQQFPDLHSELNLSSLELGDSALYFCASSVVGLAGRNEQFFGPGTRLTVL.

CDR3 DNA: TGTGCCAGCAGGATAGCTACCGACTATGGCTACACCTTC. This gives the protein CASRIATDYGYTF. V and J are TRBV6-1 and TRBJ1-2; D gene ambiguous. The germline CDR1 and CDR2 sequences are MNHNS and SASEGT. The CDR3 totals 13 residues. V lost 6 bases, J lost 3 bases, and 11 bases lay in between.

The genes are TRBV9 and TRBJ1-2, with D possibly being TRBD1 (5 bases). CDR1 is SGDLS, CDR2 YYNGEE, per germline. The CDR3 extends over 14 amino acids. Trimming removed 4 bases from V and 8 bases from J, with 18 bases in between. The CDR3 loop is CASSPTLGAGGYTF. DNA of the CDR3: TGTGCCAGCAGCCCAACCTTAGGGGCGGGAGGCTACACCTTC.

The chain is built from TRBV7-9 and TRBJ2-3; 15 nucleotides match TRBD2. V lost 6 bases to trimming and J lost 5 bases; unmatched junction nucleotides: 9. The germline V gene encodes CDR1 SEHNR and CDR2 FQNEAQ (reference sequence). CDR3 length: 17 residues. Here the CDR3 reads CASSLGLAGGSGDTQYF. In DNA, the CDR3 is TGTGCCAGCAGTCTCGGACTAGCGGGAGGGAGCGGAGATACGCAGTATTTT.

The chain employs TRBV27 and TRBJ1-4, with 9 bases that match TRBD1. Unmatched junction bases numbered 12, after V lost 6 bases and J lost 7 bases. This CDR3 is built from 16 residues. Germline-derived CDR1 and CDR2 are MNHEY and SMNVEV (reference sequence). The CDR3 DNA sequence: TGTGCCAGCAGCCCCCGCCGTCCGGACAGGGGTGAAAAACTGTTTTTT. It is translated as CASSPRRPDRGEKLFF.